This entry lists 2 T cell receptor beta chains sequenced from one sample in a study of blood T cell repertoires in COVID-19 (dated by TCRdb to between 2020 and 2021). Library preparation employed the immunoSEQ multiplex PCR assay. Entries here come from immuneACCESS through TCRdb and include only in-frame sequences with V and J called. Some clones fail to appear in such tables; in the studies checked, an unresolved V gene covers under half of the shortfall, and the cause of the remainder is unknown. Recorded for this sample are approximately 280,000 clones; roughly 85% of them occurred a single time. The top ten constitute 4.5% to 6% of the sample. Sequences were obtained from peripheral blood. The source of these receptors is a man aged 50-60 years with active or convalescent COVID-19.

In the case of this clone: Other nucleotide sequences from this sample produce the same CDR3. This chain uses TRBV20-1 with TRBJ2-7; perhaps TRBD1 as D (6 bases). Trimming cost V 5 bases and J 3 bases, with 8 bases left between them. The CDR3 runs to 11 residues. The germline gives CDR1 DFQATT, CDR2 SNEGSKA (reference sequence). The CDR3 DNA reads TGCAGTGCTGGACAGTTCTACGAGCAGTACTTC. Its translation: CSAGQFYEQYF.

The CDR3 region has the DNA TGCGCCAGCAGCTTATTAGCGGGAGGGTCGGGGATAGATCAGTTCTTC. This translates into CASSLLAGGSGIDQFF. This rearrangement joins TRBV5-1 to TRBJ2-1, with 11 bases lining up with TRBD2. The V segment lost 2 bases and the J segment 13 bases; nucleotides outside the gene matches: 14. Germline V lookup: CDR1 SGHRS, CDR2 YFSETQ. This CDR3 has 16 residues.